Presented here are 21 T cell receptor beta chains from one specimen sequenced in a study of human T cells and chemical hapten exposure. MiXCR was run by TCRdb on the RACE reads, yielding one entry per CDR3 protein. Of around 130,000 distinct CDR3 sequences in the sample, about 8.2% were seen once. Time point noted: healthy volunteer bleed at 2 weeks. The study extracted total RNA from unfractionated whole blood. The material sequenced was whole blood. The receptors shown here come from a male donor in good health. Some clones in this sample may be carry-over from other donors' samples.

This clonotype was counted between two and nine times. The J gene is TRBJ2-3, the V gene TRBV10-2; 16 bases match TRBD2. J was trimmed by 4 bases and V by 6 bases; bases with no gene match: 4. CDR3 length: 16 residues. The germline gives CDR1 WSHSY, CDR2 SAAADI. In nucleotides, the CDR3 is TGCGCCAGCAGGGGACTAGCGGGAGGGGGAGCAGATACGCAGTATTTT. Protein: CASRGLAGGGADTQYF.

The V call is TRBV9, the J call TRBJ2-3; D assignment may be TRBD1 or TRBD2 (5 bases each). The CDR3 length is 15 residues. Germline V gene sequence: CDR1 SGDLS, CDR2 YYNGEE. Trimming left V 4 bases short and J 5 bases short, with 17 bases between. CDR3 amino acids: CASSPRDQTQDTQYF. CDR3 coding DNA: TGTGCCAGCAGCCCCCGGGACCAAACCCAAGATACGCAGTATTTT.

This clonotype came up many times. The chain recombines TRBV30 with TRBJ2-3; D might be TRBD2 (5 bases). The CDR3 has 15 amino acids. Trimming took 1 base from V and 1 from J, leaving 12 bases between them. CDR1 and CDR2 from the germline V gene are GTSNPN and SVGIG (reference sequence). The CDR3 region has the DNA TGTGCCTGGAGTGGAGGGAGTCTGGGCACAGATACGCAGTATTTT. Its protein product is CAWSGGSLGTDTQYF.

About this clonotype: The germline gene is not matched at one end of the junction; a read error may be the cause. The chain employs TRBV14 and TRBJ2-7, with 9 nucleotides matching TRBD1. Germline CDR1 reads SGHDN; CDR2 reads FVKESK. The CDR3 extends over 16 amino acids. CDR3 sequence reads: CASSQSLGTGWYERYF. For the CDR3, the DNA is TGTGCCAGCAGCCAATCTCTGGGGACAGGGTGGTACGAGCGGTACTTC.

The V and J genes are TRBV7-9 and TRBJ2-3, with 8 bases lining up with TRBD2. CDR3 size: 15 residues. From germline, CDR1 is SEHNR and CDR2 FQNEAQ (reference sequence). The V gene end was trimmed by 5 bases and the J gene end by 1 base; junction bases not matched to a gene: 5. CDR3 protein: CASSRLATGTDTQYF. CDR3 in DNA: TGTGCCAGCAGCAGACTAGCGACCGGCACAGATACGCAGTATTTT.

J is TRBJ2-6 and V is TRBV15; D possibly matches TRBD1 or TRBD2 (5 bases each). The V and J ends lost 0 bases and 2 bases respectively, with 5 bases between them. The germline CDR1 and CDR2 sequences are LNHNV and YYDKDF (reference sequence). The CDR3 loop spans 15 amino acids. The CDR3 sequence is CATSREGAGANVLTF. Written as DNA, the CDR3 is TGTGCCACCAGCAGAGAGGGGGCTGGGGCCAACGTCCTGACTTTC.

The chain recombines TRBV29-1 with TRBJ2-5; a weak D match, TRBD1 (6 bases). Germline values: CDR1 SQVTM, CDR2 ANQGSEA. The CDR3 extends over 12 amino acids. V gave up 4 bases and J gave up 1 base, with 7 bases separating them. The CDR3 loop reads CSVVGGQETQYF. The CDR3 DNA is TGCAGCGTTGTAGGGGGCCAAGAGACCCAGTACTTC.

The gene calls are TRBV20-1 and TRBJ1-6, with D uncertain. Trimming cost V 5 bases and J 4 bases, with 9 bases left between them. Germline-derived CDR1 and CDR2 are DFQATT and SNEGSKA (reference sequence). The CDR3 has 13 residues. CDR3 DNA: TGCAGTGCTTGGGCCTCTTATAATTCACCCCTCCACTTT. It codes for CSAWASYNSPLHF.

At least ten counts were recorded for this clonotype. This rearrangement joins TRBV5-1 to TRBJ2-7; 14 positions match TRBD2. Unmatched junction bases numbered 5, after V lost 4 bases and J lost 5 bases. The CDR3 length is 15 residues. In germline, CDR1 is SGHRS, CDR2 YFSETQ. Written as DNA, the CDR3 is TGCGCCAGCAGCGAGGGACTAGCGGGAGTTAACGAGCAGTACTTC. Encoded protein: CASSEGLAGVNEQYF.

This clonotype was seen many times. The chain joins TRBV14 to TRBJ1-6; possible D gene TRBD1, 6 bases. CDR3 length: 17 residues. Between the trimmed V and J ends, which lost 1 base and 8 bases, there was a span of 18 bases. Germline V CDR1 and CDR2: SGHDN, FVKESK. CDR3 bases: TGTGCCAGCAGCCAAGGAACAGGGCCTGATGGCTATTCACCCCTCCACTTT. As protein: CASSQGTGPDGYSPLHF.

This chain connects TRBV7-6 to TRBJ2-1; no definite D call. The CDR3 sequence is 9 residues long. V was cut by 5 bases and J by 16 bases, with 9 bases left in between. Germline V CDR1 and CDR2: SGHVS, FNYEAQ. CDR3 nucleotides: TGTGCCAGCAGCGGACGTTGTTTCTTC. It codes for CASSGRCFF.

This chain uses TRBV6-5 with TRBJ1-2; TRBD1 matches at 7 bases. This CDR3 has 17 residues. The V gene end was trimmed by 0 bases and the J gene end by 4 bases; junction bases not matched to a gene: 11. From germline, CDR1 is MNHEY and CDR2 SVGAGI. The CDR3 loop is CASSYSPPSGQAYGYTF. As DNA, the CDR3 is TGTGCCAGCAGTTACTCTCCTCCCTCCGGACAGGCCTATGGCTACACCTTC.

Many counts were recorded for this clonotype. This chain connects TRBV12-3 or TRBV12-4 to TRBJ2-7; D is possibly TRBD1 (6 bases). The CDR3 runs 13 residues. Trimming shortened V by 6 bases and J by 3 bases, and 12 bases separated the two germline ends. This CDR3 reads CASSRGQNYEQYF. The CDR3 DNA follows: TGTGCCAGCAGCCGTGGACAGAACTACGAGCAGTACTTC.

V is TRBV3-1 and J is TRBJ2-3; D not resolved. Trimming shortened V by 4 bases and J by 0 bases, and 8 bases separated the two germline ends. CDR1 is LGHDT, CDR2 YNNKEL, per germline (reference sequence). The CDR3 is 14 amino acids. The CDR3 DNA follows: TGTGCCAGCAGCCTGACGGCGAGCACAGATACGCAGTATTTT. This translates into CASSLTASTDTQYF.

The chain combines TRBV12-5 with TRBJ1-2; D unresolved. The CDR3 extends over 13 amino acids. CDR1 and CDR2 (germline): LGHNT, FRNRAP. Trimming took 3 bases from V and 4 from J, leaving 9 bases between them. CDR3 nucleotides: TGTGCTAGTGGTTTTGAGACGGCCTATGGCTACACCTTC. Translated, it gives CASGFETAYGYTF.

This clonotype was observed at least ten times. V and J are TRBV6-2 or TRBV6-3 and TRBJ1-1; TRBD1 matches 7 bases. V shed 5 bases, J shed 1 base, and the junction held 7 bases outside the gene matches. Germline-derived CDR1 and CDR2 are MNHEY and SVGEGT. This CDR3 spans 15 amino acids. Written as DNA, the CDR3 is TGTGCCAGCAGTCCCGGCAGGGGGAAGAACACTGAAGCTTTCTTT. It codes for CASSPGRGKNTEAFF.

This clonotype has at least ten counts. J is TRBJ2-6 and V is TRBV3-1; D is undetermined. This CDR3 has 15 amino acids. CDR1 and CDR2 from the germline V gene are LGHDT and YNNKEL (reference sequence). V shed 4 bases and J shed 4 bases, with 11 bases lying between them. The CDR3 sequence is CASSPRSGGANVLTF. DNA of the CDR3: TGTGCCAGCAGCCCCCGGTCTGGGGGGGCCAACGTCCTGACTTTC.

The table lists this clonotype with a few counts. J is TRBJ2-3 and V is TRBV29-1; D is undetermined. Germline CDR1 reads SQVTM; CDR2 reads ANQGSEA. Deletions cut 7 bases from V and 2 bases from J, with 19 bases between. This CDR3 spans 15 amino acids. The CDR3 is CSARRHSTNTDTQYF. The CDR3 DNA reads TGCAGCGCCCGAAGGCACTCGACAAACACAGATACGCAGTATTTT.

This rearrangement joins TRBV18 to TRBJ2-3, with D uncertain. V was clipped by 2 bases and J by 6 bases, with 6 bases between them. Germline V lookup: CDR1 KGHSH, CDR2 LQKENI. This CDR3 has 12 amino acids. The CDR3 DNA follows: TGTGCCAGCTCACCAGACTCGGATACGCAGTATTTT. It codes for CASSPDSDTQYF.

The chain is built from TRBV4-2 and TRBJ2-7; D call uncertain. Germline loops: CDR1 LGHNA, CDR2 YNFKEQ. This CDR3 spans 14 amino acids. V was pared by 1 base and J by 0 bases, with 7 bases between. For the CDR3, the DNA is TGTGCCAGCAGCCAAGCGGCGGTCTCCTACGAGCAGTACTTC. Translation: CASSQAAVSYEQYF.

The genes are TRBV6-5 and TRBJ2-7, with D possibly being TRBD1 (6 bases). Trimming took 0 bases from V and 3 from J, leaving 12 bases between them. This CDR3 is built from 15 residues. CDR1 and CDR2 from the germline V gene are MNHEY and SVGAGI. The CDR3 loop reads CASSYSLTGFYEQYF. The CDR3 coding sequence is TGTGCCAGCAGTTACTCCCTGACAGGTTTCTACGAGCAGTACTTC.